What follows is one T cell receptor (beta chain) and its context. Its antigen is unknown. These data belong to a study of cytomegalovirus exposure and HLA in healthy donors. V was pared by 5 bases and J by 4 bases, with 4 bases of the junction left unmatched. The CDR3 sequence is 14 residues long. In germline, CDR1 is SGHAT, CDR2 FQNNGV. The PCR had 60 Vbeta and 13 Jbeta primers. The data were produced by immunoSEQ multiplex PCR, yet TCRdb's version contains in-frame clones alone and is incomplete. The table records tens of thousands of clones, 70% to 85% of them present only once. Overall study findings and caveats: Among the CMV-associated chains, a few were confirmed in vitro as specific for CMV antigens. Cytomegalovirus association was listed for 170 or so TCR beta chains.

The clonotype originates from a man between 65 and 85 years old in good health and CMV-seropositive. What was sequenced was PBMCs. The rearrangement joins TRBV11-2 to TRBJ2-7; TRBD2 agrees at 11 bases. The CDR3 coding sequence is TGTGCCAGCAGCATCCTAGCGGGAGGATACGAGCAGTACTTC. Translation gives CASSILAGGYEQYF.